The 23 T cell receptor beta chains given below trace back to one sample, sequenced in a study of memory CD8 T cells in hepatitis C reinfection. Time point given: peak reinfection, 3 to 8 weeks after reinfection detection. No in vitro expansion preceded TCR sequencing of the sorted cells. Using immunoSEQ multiplex PCR, the repertoire was profiled, and TCRdb retains in-frame clones only, with some absent. Among tens of thousands of clones listed, approximately 90% were seen once. Sequenced: naive CD8+ T cells sorted from blood. The receptor set was obtained from a man aged 18 to 30 with hepatitis C virus infection.

The rearrangement uses TRBV10-1 and TRBJ1-1; no clear D gene. The CDR3 consists of 13 residues. V shed 3 bases and J shed 1 base, with 6 bases lying between them. Germline assignment: CDR1 WNHNN and CDR2 SYGVQD (reference sequence). The DNA of the CDR3 is TGCGCCAGCAGTGATCCGGGGAACACTGAAGCTTTCTTT. Protein: CASSDPGNTEAFF.

The chain couples TRBV28 to TRBJ2-1; D call uncertain. Germline V gene data show CDR1 as MDHEN and CDR2 as SYDVKM. V was shortened by 6 bases and J by 0 bases, with 15 bases between the two germline ends. This CDR3 comprises 16 residues. The CDR3 DNA is TGTGCCAGCAGACGTTCCCGCGGCGGCTCCTACAATGAGCAGTTCTTC. It encodes CASRRSRGGSYNEQFF.

This sequence joins TRBV9 and TRBJ2-2; D may be TRBD1 (6 bases). V was clipped by 3 bases and J by 6 bases, with 9 bases between them. CDR1 and CDR2 (germline): SGDLS, YYNGEE. The length of the CDR3 is 13 residues. CDR3 coding DNA: TGTGCCAGCAGCGGACAGGATCCCGGGGAGCTGTTTTTT. Translation: CASSGQDPGELFF.

The CDR3 is CASSQGLAGPYNEQFF. The DNA for the CDR3 is TGTGCCAGCAGCCAGGGACTAGCGGGCCCCTACAATGAGCAGTTCTTC. The rearrangement links TRBV11-3 to TRBJ2-1; 12 bases map to TRBD2. With V trimmed by 5 bases and J by 2 bases, 4 bases remained unmatched. Germline CDR1 SGHNT, CDR2 YENEEA. The CDR3 spans 16 residues.

The rearrangement joins TRBV4-1 to TRBJ1-4; 7 positions match TRBD1. V was pared by 3 bases and J by 0 bases, with 1 base of the junction left unmatched. Germline V gives CDR1 MGHRA, CDR2 YSYEKL. The CDR3 consists of 15 residues. The CDR3 nucleotides are TGCGCCAGCAGCCAGGGGACAGCAACTAATGAAAAACTGTTTTTT. It is translated as CASSQGTATNEKLFF.

The chain recombines TRBV7-9 with TRBJ2-1, with a possible D match to TRBD1 (6 bases). V was trimmed by 4 bases and J by 6 bases, leaving 16 bases between them. CDR3 length: 15 amino acids. Germline V gene sequence: CDR1 SEHNR, CDR2 FQNEAQ (reference sequence). DNA for the CDR3: TGTGCCAGCAGCTCGGGCCCAACAGGGTCCAATGAGCAGTTCTTC. Its protein product is CASSSGPTGSNEQFF.

This clone was recorded once. This chain connects TRBV28 to TRBJ2-3, with 7 bases matching TRBD1. Losses at the gene ends were 3 bases for V and 5 bases for J; bases not matched to a gene: 8. The CDR3 is 15 residues long. Per the germline V gene, CDR1 is MDHEN and CDR2 is SYDVKM. The CDR3 loop is CASSFYASGGDTQYF. As DNA, the CDR3 is TGTGCCAGCAGTTTTTACGCTTCAGGGGGAGATACGCAGTATTTT.

This chain connects TRBV4-1 to TRBJ2-7; D perhaps matches TRBD1 (6 bases). This CDR3 contains 14 residues. Trimming left V 1 base short and J 2 bases short, with 9 bases between. Germline V gives CDR1 MGHRA, CDR2 YSYEKL. Written as DNA, the CDR3 is TGCGCCAGCAGCCAAGTGCCAGGGGCCTACGAGCAGTACTTC. Translating it yields CASSQVPGAYEQYF.

The chain recombines TRBV6-5 with TRBJ2-2, with TRBD1 matching 7 bases. Germline V CDR1 and CDR2: MNHEY, SVGAGI. V gave up 4 bases and J gave up 8 bases; unmatched junction bases: 1. The CDR3 spans 12 residues. The CDR3 DNA follows: TGTGCCAGCAGTTGGACAGGAGGGGAGCTGTTTTTT. This codes for CASSWTGGELFF.

This chain connects TRBV19 to TRBJ1-4, with D unresolved. The length of the CDR3 is 15 residues. The V end was cut by 6 bases, the J end by 5 bases, with 16 bases between. Germline values: CDR1 LNHDA, CDR2 SQIVND (reference sequence). CDR3 in DNA: TGTGCCAGTAGGCCTTGGGTCGGAGCGAATGAAAAACTGTTTTTT. Its protein product is CASRPWVGANEKLFF.

The chain combines TRBV7-8 with TRBJ2-3; 14 bases are a match to TRBD2. The CDR3 has 17 amino acids. Per germline, CDR1 SGHVS and CDR2 FQNEAQ. The J segment lost 5 bases and the V segment lost 4 bases, leaving 8 bases of the junction unmatched. The CDR3 spells CASSSGTSGRKKDTQYF. The CDR3, as DNA: TGTGCCAGCAGCTCCGGGACTAGCGGGAGAAAGAAAGATACGCAGTATTTT.

V usage is TRBV10-2 and J usage is TRBJ2-1; weak D call: TRBD2 (7 bases). This CDR3 region has 17 residues. Germline lookup yields CDR1 WSHSY and CDR2 SAAADI. Trimming shortened V by 6 bases and J by 1 base, and 19 bases separated the two germline ends. DNA of the CDR3: TGCGCCAGCAGAGGGGTGGCGGGGGCCGGTTCCTACAATGAGCAGTTCTTC. Protein product: CASRGVAGAGSYNEQFF.

The chain carries TRBV4-3 and TRBJ1-3, with no clear D. Germline assignment: CDR1 LGHNA and CDR2 YSLEER. The CDR3 contains 17 residues. Trimming stripped 0 bases from V and 0 bases from J, with 12 bases between. CDR3 in DNA: TGCGCCAGCAGCCAAGATGGAGACGTCCGCTCTGGAAACACCATATATTTT. Translating gives CASSQDGDVRSGNTIYF.

The chain is built from TRBV5-1 and TRBJ2-5; TRBD2 is a possible D gene (7 bases). This CDR3 has 16 amino acids. Per the germline V gene, CDR1 is SGHRS and CDR2 is YFSETQ. Trimming stripped 0 bases from V and 1 base from J, with 13 bases between. CDR3 sequence (DNA): TGCGCCAGCAGCTTGGTAGGGGGAGGGATCCAAGAGACCCAGTACTTC. This sequence encodes CASSLVGGGIQETQYF.

The chain joins TRBV28 to TRBJ2-7; D may be TRBD1 (6 bases). The CDR3 has 15 residues. V was shortened by 5 bases and J by 4 bases, with 18 bases between the two germline ends. Germline loops: CDR1 MDHEN, CDR2 SYDVKM. CDR3 DNA: TGTGCCAGCAGTCCCCCCGACAGGCGCCCTTACGAGCAGTACTTC. Translating gives CASSPPDRRPYEQYF.

V and J are TRBV30 and TRBJ1-1; a weak D match, TRBD1 (5 bases). V lost 0 bases, J lost 5 bases, and 16 bases lay in between. CDR3 length equals 15 residues. Germline V CDR1 and CDR2: GTSNPN, SVGIG (reference sequence). The CDR3 nucleotides read TGTGCCTGGAGTGTAGGAGGTCGGGGGGTTACTGAAGCTTTCTTT. Translated, it gives CAWSVGGRGVTEAFF.

The rearrangement uses TRBV19 and TRBJ2-5; D unresolved. The J call is doubtful: the DNA matches TRBJ2-7 better. Germline CDR1 is LNHDA and CDR2 is SQIVND (reference sequence). This CDR3 is 13 amino acids long. The chain's CDR3 is CASSETLEYEQYF. The CDR3, as DNA: TGTGCCAGTAGTGAGACCCTGGAGTACGAGCAGTACTTC.

The chain employs TRBV5-4 and TRBJ2-2; 12 bases are a match to TRBD2. V lost 5 bases and J lost 3; bases outside the gene matches: 8. Per the germline V gene, CDR1 is SGHNT and CDR2 is YYREEE (reference sequence). The CDR3 spans 17 residues. CDR3 region: CASRGLAGGQDTGELFF. CDR3 coding DNA: TGTGCCAGCAGGGGGCTAGCGGGGGGGCAGGACACCGGGGAGCTGTTTTTT.

The V gene is TRBV4-3, the J gene TRBJ2-1; a weak D match, TRBD2 (7 bases). The V end lost 2 bases, the J end lost 2 bases, and 10 bases lay between the germline ends. This CDR3 region has 15 residues. The germline V gene has CDR1 LGHNA and CDR2 YSLEER. CDR3 sequence: CASSQRGGPYNEQFF. CDR3 nucleotides: TGCGCCAGCAGCCAACGCGGGGGCCCCTACAATGAGCAGTTCTTC.

V gene TRBV5-1 combines with J gene TRBJ2-5; 12 positions match TRBD2. The ends lost 0 bases at V and 5 bases at J; junction bases unmatched: 11. The CDR3 is made up of 18 amino acids. Germline CDR1 and CDR2: SGHRS and YFSETQ. This CDR3 is CASSLAVASGGAWETQYF. CDR3 DNA sequence: TGCGCCAGCAGCTTGGCGGTCGCTAGCGGGGGGGCGTGGGAGACCCAGTACTTC.

This chain links TRBV6-5 with TRBJ2-7, with D possibly TRBD2 on 6 matching bases. Germline CDR1 reads MNHEY; CDR2 reads SVGAGI. This CDR3 has 16 residues. Trimming pared 1 base from V and 2 bases from J, leaving 15 bases between. The CDR3 loop reads CASSYLLPGEAYEQYF. CDR3 bases: TGTGCCAGCAGTTACTTACTTCCGGGAGAGGCCTACGAGCAGTACTTC.

This chain uses TRBV2 with TRBJ2-1; 7 nucleotides line up with TRBD2. The CDR3 runs to 13 residues. Per germline, CDR1 SNHLY and CDR2 FYNNEI. Trimming at V came to 9 bases and at J to 6 bases, leaving 8 bases not matched to a gene. The CDR3 region has the DNA TGTGCCAGGGGCCGGCGGGGGACCAATGAGCAGTTCTTC. This sequence encodes CARGRRGTNEQFF.

The chain recombines TRBV10-3 with TRBJ2-5; D not certain. Germline V gives CDR1 ENHRY, CDR2 SYGVKD. CDR3 length equals 13 residues. With 3 bases removed from V and 1 base from J, the gap between germline ends came to 6 bases. The CDR3 nucleotides read TGTGCCATCAGTGATGGCGGCCAAGAGACCCAGTACTTC. Translated, it gives CAISDGGQETQYF.